What follows are 9 T cell receptor beta chains derived from one specimen sequenced in a study of T cell responses to AZD1222 COVID-19 vaccine. Using immunoSEQ multiplex PCR, the repertoire was profiled, and TCRdb retains in-frame clones only, with some absent. The data contain approximately 150,000 clones, around 93% of them seen just once; the ten biggest clones take up approximately 2.2%. Sample: peripheral blood, taken on day 0 of AZD1222 vaccination. The receptors shown here come from an adult in good health.

The chain combines TRBV10-1 with TRBJ2-7, with a possible D match to TRBD2 (5 bases). In germline, CDR1 is WNHNN, CDR2 SYGVQD (reference sequence). This CDR3 has 13 amino acids. V was cut by 2 bases and J by 6 bases, with 11 bases left in between. In DNA, the CDR3 is TGCGCCAGCAGTGAGCAGTTAGGGAGCGAGCAGTACTTC. This sequence encodes CASSEQLGSEQYF.

The chain couples TRBV4-2 to TRBJ1-2, with a weak D call TRBD1 (5 bases). This CDR3 spans 16 amino acids. The germline CDR1 and CDR2 sequences are LGHNA and YNFKEQ. V lost 0 bases, J lost 2 bases, and 13 bases lay in between. The CDR3, as DNA: TGTGCCAGCAGCCAAGATGTAGGGACCGGAAACTATGGCTACACCTTC. It specifies CASSQDVGTGNYGYTF.

This chain uses TRBV6-2 or TRBV6-3 with TRBJ2-4, with 10 bases matching TRBD2. Trimming at V came to 7 bases and at J to 7 bases, leaving 13 bases not matched to a gene. CDR3 length: 16 residues. Germline CDR1 MNHEY, CDR2 SVGEGT. CDR3 sequence (DNA): TGTGCCAGCACCCCCGGGAAAGCGGGGGGGTGGAACATTCAGTACTTC. Its translation: CASTPGKAGGWNIQYF.

The table lists this clone with a count of one. The chain couples TRBV9 to TRBJ1-2, with TRBD1 matching over 11 bases. CDR3 length: 17 residues. Germline V gene lookup returns CDR1 SGDLS and CDR2 YYNGEE. With 4 bases clipped from V and 7 bases from J, the junction kept 15 bases outside the gene matches. CDR3 region: CASSIAGTGGSPSGYTF. The CDR3 DNA sequence: TGTGCCAGCAGCATAGCCGGGACAGGGGGTTCTCCAAGTGGCTACACCTTC.

The J gene is TRBJ2-1, the V gene TRBV14; TRBD1 or TRBD2 may be the D gene (5 bases each). The V gene lost 2 bases and the J gene lost 7 bases, with 27 bases spanning the gap. Germline CDR1 reads SGHDN; CDR2 reads FVKESK. The CDR3 runs to 19 residues. CDR3 in DNA: TGTGCCAGCAGCCAACGCTTTGCGACAGCGGAGAGGCGGGTAAATGAGCAGTTCTTC. It specifies CASSQRFATAERRVNEQFF.

The chain combines TRBV13 with TRBJ2-7, with 8 positions matching TRBD1. With 0 bases clipped from V and 5 bases from J, the junction kept 9 bases outside the gene matches. The CDR3 is made up of 16 amino acids. Germline CDR1 PRHDT, CDR2 FYEKMQ (reference sequence). This CDR3 is CASSLGKGQAIHEQYF. In DNA, the CDR3 is TGTGCCAGCAGCTTAGGGAAGGGACAGGCGATCCACGAGCAGTACTTC.

The chain uses TRBV27 and TRBJ2-1, with 12 bases identical to TRBD2. The CDR3 contains 15 residues. J gave up 9 bases and V 5 bases, and 8 bases lay outside the gene matches. Per the germline V gene, CDR1 is MNHEY and CDR2 is SMNVEV (reference sequence). CDR3 amino acids: CASSPTSGGLVEQFF. CDR3 bases: TGTGCCAGCAGTCCAACTAGCGGGGGGTTGGTTGAGCAGTTCTTC.

J is TRBJ2-1 and V is TRBV10-3; the match to TRBD2 covers 8 bases. Trimming removed 6 bases from V and 6 bases from J; junction bases left unmatched: 4. CDR1 is ENHRY, CDR2 SYGVKD, per germline. The CDR3 runs 13 residues. The CDR3 is CAISPGGINEQFF. The CDR3, as DNA: TGTGCCATCAGCCCGGGAGGGATCAATGAGCAGTTCTTC.

This chain joins TRBV7-9 and TRBJ1-1; no definite D call. Trimming removed 1 base from V and 5 bases from J, with 8 bases in between. Germline V gene sequence: CDR1 SEHNR, CDR2 FQNEAQ (reference sequence). The CDR3 length is 13 residues. The CDR3 here is CASSLDRGTEAFF. CDR3 in DNA: TGTGCCAGCAGCTTAGACCGGGGAACTGAAGCTTTCTTT.